This paragraph covers one TCR beta chain sequence. As yet, its antigen is unknown. This sample was taken from a study of a mutant IDH1 vaccine in newly diagnosed glioma. Specified time point: week 35, safety follow-up. With topical imiquimod, each dose of the vaccine consisted of 300 ug of mutant IDH1 20-mer peptide. Each astrocytoma in the donors was new, WHO grade 3 or 4, IDH1-mutant and ATRX-lost. Using immunoSEQ multiplex PCR, the repertoire was profiled, and TCRdb retains in-frame clones only, with some absent. The sample contains about 54,000 clones, around 84% of which appear only once. Between the trimmed V and J ends, which lost 1 base and 5 bases, there was a span of 15 bases. Germline-derived CDR1 and CDR2 are MGHRA and YSYEKL. The CDR3 consists of 15 residues.

Sequencing was performed on PBMCs, taken from a glioma patient whose treatment included an IDH1 peptide vaccine. The source is a woman under 30 with glioma. The V call is TRBV4-1, the J call TRBJ2-7; a weak D match, TRBD1 (6 bases). DNA for the CDR3: TGCGCCAGCAGCCAAGCGGGCAGGGGCGCCGACGAGCAGTACTTC. Its translation is CASSQAGRGADEQYF.